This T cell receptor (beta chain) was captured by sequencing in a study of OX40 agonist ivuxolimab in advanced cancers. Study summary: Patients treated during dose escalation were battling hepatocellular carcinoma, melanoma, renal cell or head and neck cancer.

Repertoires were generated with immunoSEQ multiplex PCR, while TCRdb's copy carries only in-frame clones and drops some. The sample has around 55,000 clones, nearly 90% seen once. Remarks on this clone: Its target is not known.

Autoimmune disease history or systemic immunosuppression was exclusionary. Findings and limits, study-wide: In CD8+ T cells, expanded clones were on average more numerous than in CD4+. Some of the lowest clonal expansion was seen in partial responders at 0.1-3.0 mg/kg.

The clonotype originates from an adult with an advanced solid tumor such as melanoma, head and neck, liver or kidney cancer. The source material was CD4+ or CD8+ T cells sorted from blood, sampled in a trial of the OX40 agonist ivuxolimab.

The CDR3, as DNA: TGTGCCAGCAGCTCCCACGGGGACGGCTACACCTTC. Its protein is CASSSHGDGYTF. The gene calls are TRBV11-2 and TRBJ1-2, with D possibly matching TRBD1 (5 bases). The CDR3 totals 12 residues. The germline CDR1 and CDR2 sequences are SGHAT and FQNNGV. V was pared by 4 bases and J by 8 bases, with 11 bases between.